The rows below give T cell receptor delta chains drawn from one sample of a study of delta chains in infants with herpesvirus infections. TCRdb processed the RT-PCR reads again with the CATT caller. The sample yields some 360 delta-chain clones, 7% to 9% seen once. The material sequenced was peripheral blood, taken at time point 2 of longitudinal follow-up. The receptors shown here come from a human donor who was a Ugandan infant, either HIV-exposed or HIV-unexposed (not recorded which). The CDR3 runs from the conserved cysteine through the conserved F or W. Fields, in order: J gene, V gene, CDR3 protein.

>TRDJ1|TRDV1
CALGEPFYFLPFRTGGYWGDKLIF
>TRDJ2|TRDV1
CALGEWGTLTAQLFF
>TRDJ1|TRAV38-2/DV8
CAYRPRWGIKFYDKLIF
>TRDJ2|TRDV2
CACDPLLGDKKGQLFF
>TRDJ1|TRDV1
CALGEPSSRPAIRPSLYTDKLIF
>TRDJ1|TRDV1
CALGEPTLPTLEGDTPYTDKLIF
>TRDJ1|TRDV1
CALGDRLLLSTGGYRRDKLIF
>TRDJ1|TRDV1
CALGELRWGIPTGKLIF
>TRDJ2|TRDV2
CACDTLGDTLTAQLFF
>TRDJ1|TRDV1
CALGENLVITDKLIF
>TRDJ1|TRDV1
CALGELSLPTSTDWGITRVRFPDKLIF
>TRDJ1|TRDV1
CALGELPKHIPTGRGGLTDKLIF
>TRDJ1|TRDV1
CALGELPFLRGAFSTDKLIF
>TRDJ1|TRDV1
CALGVVYTDKLIF
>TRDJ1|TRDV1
CALGELTLPSYWGIARAADKLIF
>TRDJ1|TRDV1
CALGEGSGVFLYWGMNKLIF
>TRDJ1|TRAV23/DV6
CAVDTYLPCTPQVLGDTSYTDKLIF
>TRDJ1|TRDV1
CALGEPGSPEPDKLIF
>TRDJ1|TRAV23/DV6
CAVDLRPGKAPNPFRRLIEGSNDKLIF
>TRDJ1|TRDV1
CALGERDLGVPRPALLGDKLIF
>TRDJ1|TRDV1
CALGENRGAVGDPTDKLIF
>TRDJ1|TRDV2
CACDPIRKRVLGVPELYTDKLIF
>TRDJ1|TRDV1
CALGAPGVLGAHTDKLIF
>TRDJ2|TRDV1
CALGEPQGNGPGENTAQLFF
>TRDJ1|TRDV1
CALGLTGGRSWGIRKYTDKLIF
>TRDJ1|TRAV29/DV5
CSVLLCSKRTGGTHTDKLIF
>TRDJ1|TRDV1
CALGELCGSPLGDTRRGYKLIF
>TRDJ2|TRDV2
CACDILGDTSLTAQLFF
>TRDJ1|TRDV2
CACDTVSRGNYTDKLIF
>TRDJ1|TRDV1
CALGSYSRQAGTGGYTDKLIF
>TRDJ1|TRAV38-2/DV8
CAYRRRPKVLSYWGVNTDKLIF
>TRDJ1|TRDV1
CALGGRDWGIRTDKLIF
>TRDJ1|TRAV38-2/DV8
CAYRGDGLRRGSFPDKLIF
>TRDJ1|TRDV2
CACDTLEARGFTDKLIF
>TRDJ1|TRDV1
CALGGPWGKAYTDKLIF
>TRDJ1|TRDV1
CALGDFYVDGLYTDKLIF
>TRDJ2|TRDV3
CAYVTDRATAQLFF
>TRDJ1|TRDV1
CALGERGNLGLSIITDKLIF
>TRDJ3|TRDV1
CALGELDDWGTFSWDTRQMFF
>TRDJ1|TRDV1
CALGELARTGGWGTDKLIF
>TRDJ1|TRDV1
CALGELGHPTFRVSKSYTDKLIF
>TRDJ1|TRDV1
CALGESSHGGYDFTDKLIF
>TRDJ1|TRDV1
CALGERDRASLPFTGGFTDKLIF
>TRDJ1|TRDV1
CALGEGPHFPSPRTYTDKLIF
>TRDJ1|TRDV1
CALGELFPTTGGYTDKLIF
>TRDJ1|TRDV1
CALGGGFSYKLIF
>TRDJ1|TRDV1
CALGELHSVLGLEDTDKLIF